This TCR beta chain was retrieved from a study of blood T cell repertoires in COVID-19. Study details: Sites across the United States, Italy and Spain contributed samples from acute and convalescent COVID-19. T cells, B-cell-depleted T cells, or PBMCs provided the cDNA or gDNA that served as material.

The CDR3 contains 16 residues. The V and J ends lost 6 bases and 5 bases, in that order; junction bases with no gene match: 11. Per the germline V gene, CDR1 is SGHAT and CDR2 is FQNNGV. Under the authors' procedure: How many nucleated cells were present was estimated from reference gene primer amplification. Assay: immunoSEQ multiplex PCR; the TCRdb copy retains only in-frame clones and omits some. That table is the source of V, J and clone size, and D and trimming were worked out from the DNA. The profile shows roughly 250,000 clones, around 85% of them singletons. The rearrangement links TRBV11-2 to TRBJ2-2; the match to TRBD2 covers 8 bases. The receptor was isolated from a woman in her sixties with active or convalescent COVID-19. Sample: peripheral blood. CDR3 coding DNA: TGTGCCAGCAGACCTATTCGGGGGGGCCAGACCGGGGAGCTGTTTTTT. This gives the protein CASRPIRGGQTGELFF.